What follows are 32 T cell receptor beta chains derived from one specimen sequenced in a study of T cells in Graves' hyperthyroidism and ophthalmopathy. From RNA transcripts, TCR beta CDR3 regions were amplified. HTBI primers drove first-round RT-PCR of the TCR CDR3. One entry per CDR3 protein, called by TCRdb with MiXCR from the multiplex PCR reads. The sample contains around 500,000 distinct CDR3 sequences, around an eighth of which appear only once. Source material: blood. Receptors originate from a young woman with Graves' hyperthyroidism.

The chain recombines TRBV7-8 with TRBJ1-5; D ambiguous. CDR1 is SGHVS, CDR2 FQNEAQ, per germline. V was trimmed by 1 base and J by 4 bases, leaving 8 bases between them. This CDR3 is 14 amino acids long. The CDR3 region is CASSLGAANQPQHF. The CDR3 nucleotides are TGTGCCAGCAGCTTAGGTGCAGCGAATCAGCCCCAGCATTTT.

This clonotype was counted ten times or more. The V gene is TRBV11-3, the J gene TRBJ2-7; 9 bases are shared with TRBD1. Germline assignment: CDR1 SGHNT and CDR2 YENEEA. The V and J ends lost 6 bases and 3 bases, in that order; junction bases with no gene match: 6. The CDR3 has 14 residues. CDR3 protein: CASRDRGTDYEQYF. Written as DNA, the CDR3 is TGTGCCAGCAGAGACAGGGGGACCGACTACGAGCAGTACTTC.

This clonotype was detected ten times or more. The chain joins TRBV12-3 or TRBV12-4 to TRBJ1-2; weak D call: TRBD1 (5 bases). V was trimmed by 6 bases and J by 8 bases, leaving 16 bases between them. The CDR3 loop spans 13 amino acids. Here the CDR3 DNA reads TGTGCCAGCAGACGGGACCCCAAGGGCGGCTACACCTTC. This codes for CASRRDPKGGYTF.

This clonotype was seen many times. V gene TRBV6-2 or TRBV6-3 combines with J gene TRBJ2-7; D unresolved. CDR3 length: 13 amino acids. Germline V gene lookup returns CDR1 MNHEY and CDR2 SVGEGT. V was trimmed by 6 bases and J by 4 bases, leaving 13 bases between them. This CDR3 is CASRSTDRYEQYF. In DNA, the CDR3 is TGTGCCAGCAGATCGACCGACCGTTACGAGCAGTACTTC.

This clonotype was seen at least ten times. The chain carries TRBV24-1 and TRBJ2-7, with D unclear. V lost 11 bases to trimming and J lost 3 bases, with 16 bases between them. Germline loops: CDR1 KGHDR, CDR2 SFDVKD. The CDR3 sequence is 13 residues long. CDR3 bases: TGTGCCATCGGTGGCGCAGCGAGCTACGAGCAGTACTTC. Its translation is CAIGGAASYEQYF.

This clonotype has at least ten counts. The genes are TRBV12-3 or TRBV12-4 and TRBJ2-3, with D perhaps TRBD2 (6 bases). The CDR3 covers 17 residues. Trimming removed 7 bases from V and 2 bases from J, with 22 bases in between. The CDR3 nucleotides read TGTGCCAGCACCCAAAGCGGGCTCCTTTCTCTCACAGATACGCAGTATTTT. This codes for CASTQSGLLSLTDTQYF.

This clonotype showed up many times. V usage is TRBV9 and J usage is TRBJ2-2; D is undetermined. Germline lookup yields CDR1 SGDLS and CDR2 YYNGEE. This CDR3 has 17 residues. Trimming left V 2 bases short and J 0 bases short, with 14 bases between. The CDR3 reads CASSVGLVGANTGELFF. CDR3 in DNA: TGTGCCAGCAGCGTCGGGTTAGTAGGAGCGAACACCGGGGAGCTGTTTTTT.

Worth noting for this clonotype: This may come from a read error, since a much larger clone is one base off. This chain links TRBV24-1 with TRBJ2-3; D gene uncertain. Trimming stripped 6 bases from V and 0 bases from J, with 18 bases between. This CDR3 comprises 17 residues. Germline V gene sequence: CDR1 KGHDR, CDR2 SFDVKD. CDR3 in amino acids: CATSSSLGPISTDTQYF. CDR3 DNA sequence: TGTGCCACCAGTTCGTCTTTGGGCCCGATTAGCACAGATACGCAGTATTTT.

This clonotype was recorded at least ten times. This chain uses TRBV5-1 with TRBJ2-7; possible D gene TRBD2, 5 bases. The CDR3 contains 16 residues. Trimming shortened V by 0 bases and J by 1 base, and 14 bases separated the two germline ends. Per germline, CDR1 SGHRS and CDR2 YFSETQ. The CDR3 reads CASSLDRRVLSYEQYF. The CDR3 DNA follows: TGCGCCAGCAGCTTGGACCGGCGGGTCCTTTCCTACGAGCAGTACTTC.

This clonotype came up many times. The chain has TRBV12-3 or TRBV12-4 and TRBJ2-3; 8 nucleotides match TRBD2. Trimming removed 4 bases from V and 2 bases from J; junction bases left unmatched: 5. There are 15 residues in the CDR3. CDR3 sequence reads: CASSSIAGFTDTQYF. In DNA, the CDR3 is TGTGCCAGCAGTTCGATAGCGGGATTCACAGATACGCAGTATTTT.

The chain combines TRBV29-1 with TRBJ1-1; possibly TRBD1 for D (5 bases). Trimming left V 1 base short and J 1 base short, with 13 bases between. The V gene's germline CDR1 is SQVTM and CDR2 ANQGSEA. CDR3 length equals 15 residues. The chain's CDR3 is CSVEGGGERNTEAFF. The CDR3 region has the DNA TGCAGCGTTGAAGGGGGAGGGGAAAGGAACACTGAAGCTTTCTTT.

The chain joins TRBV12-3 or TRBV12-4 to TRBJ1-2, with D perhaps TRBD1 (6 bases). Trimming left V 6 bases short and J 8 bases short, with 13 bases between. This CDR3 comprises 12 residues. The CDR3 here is CASRAGVWGYTF. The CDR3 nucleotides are TGTGCCAGCAGGGCAGGGGTGTGGGGCTACACCTTC.

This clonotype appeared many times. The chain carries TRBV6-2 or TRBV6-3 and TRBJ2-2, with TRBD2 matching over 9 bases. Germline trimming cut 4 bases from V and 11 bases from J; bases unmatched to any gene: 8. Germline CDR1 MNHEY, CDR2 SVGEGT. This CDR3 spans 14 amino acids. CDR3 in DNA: TGTGCCAGCAGTTCCGGGACTAGCCCCCTCGAGCTGTTTTTT. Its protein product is CASSSGTSPLELFF.

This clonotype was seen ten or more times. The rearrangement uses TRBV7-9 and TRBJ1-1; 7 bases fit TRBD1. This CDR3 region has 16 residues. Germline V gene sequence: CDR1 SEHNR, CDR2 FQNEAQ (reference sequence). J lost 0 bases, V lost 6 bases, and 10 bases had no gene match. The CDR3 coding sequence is TGTGCCAGCAGTACTGCGGGGACAGCCCTGAACACTGAAGCTTTCTTT. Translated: CASSTAGTALNTEAFF. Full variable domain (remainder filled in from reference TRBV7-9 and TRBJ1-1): DTGVSQNPRHKITKRGQNVTFRCDPISEHNRLYWYRQTLGQGPEFLTYFQNEAQLEKSRLLSDRFSAERPKGSFSTLEIQRTEQGDSAMYLCASSTAGTALNTEAFFGQGTRLTVV.

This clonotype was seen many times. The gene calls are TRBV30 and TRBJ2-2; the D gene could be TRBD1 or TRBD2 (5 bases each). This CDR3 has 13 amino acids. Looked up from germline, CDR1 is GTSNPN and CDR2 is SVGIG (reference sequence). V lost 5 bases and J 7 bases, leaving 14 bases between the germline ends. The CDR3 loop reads CAWSPRGNGELFF. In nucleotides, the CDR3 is TGTGCCTGGTCCCCGAGGGGTAACGGGGAGCTGTTTTTT.

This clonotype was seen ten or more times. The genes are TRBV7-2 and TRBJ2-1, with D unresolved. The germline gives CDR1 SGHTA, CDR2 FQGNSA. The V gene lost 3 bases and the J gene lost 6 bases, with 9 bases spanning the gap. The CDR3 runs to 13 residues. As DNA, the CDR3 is TGTGCCAGCAGCTTGCTCAGCCCCAATGAGCAGTTCTTC. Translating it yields CASSLLSPNEQFF.

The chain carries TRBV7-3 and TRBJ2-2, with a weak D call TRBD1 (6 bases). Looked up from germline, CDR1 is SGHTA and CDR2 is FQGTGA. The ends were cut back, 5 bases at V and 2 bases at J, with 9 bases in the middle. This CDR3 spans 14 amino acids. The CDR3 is CASSQGSNTGELFF. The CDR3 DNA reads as TGTGCCAGCAGCCAGGGGAGCAACACCGGGGAGCTGTTTTTT.

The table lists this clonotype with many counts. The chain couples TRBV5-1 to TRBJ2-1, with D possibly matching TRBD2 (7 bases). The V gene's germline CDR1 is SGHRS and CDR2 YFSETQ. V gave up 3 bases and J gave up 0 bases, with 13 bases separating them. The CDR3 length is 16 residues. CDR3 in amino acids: CASSWGGGASYNEQFF. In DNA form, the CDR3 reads TGCGCCAGCAGCTGGGGGGGCGGGGCCTCCTACAATGAGCAGTTCTTC.

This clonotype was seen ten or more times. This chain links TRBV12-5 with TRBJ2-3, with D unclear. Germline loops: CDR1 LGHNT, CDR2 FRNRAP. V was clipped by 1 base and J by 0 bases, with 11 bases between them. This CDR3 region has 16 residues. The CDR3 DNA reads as TGTGCTAGTGGTTTGGCAGTAGTGGCTAGCACAGATACGCAGTATTTT. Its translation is CASGLAVVASTDTQYF.

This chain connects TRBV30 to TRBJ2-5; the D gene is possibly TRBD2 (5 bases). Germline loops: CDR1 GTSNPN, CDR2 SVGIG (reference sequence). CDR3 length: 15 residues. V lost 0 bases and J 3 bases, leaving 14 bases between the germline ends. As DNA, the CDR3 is TGTGCCTGGAGTGTACGAGGGCTACTAAAAGAGACCCAGTACTTC. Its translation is CAWSVRGLLKETQYF.

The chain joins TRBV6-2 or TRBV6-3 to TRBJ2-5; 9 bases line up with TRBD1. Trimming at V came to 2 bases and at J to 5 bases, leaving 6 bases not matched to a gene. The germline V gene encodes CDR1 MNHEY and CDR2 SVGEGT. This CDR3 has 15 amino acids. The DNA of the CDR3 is TGTGCCAGCAGTTACCCAGGGACAGGGACGGAGACCCAGTACTTC. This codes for CASSYPGTGTETQYF.

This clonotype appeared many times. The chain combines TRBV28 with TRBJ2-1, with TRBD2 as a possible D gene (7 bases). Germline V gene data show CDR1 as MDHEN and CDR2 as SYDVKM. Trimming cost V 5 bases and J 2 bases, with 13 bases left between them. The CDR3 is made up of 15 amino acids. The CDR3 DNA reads TGTGCCAGCAGTGTGGGGGGGGCAACCTACAATGAGCAGTTCTTC. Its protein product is CASSVGGATYNEQFF.

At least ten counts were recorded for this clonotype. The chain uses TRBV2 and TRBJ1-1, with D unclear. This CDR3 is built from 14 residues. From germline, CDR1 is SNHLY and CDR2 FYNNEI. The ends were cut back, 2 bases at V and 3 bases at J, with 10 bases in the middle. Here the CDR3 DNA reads TGTGCCAGCAGTGAATTGGCAGAGGACACTGAAGCTTTCTTT. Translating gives CASSELAEDTEAFF.

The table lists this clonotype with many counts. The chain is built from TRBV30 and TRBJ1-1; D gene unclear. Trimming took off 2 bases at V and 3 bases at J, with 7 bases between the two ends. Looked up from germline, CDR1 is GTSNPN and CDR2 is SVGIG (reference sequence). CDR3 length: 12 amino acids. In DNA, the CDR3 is TGTGCCTGGAGTATGACCTACACTGAAGCTTTCTTT. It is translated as CAWSMTYTEAFF.

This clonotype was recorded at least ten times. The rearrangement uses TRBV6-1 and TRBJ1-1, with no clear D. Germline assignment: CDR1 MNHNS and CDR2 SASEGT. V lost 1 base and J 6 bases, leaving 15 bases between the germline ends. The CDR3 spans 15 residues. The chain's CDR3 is CASSEEEYKRPEAFF. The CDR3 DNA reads TGTGCCAGCAGTGAAGAGGAATACAAACGGCCTGAAGCTTTCTTT.

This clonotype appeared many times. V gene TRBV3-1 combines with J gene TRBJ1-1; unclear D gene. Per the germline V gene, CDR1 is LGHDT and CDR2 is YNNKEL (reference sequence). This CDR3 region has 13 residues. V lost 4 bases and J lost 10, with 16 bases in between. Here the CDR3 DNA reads TGTGCCAGCAGCCCCCAAGCTGGGGATATAGCTTTCTTT. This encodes CASSPQAGDIAFF.

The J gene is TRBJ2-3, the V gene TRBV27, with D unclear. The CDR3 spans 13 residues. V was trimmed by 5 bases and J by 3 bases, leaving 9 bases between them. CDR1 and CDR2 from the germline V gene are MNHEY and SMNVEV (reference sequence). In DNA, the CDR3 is TGTGCCAGCAGTGCCAAGAGGACAGATACGCAGTATTTT. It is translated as CASSAKRTDTQYF.

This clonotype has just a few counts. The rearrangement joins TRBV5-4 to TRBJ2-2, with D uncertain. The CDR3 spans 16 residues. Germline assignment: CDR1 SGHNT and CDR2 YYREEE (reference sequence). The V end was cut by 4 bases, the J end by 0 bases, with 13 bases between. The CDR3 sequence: CASSAGGSSNTGELFF. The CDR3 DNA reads TGTGCCAGCAGCGCCGGTGGCTCGTCGAACACCGGGGAGCTGTTTTTT.

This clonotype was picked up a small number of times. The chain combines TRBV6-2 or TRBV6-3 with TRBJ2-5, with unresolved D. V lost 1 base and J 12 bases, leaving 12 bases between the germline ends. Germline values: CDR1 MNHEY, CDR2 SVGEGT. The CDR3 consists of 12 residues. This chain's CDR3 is CASSYYMGIKYF. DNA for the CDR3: TGTGCCAGCAGTTACTATATGGGAATAAAGTACTTC.

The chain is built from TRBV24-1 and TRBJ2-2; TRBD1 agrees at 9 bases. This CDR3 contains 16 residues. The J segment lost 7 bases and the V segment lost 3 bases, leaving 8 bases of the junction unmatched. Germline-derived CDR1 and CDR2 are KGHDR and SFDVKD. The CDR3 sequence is CATSDPGQGMVGELFF. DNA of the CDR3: TGTGCCACCAGTGATCCCGGACAGGGGATGGTCGGGGAGCTGTTTTTT.

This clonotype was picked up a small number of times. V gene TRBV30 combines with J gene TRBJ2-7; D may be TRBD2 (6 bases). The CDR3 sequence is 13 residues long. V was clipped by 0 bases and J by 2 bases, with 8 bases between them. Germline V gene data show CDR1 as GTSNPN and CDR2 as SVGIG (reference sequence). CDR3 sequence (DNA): TGTGCCTGGAGTGTCTCGGGGGCCTACGAGCAGTACTTC. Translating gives CAWSVSGAYEQYF.

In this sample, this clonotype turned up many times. In nucleotides, the CDR3 is TGTGCCACCACGGTCGCAGGGACAGCGAGAGAAACAGATACGCAGTATTTT. Translation: CATTVAGTARETDTQYF. The J gene is TRBJ2-3, the V gene TRBV19; 7 bases align to TRBD1. The V and J ends lost 10 bases and 3 bases, in that order; junction bases with no gene match: 19. Per germline, CDR1 LNHDA and CDR2 SQIVND (reference sequence). The CDR3 is 17 residues long.